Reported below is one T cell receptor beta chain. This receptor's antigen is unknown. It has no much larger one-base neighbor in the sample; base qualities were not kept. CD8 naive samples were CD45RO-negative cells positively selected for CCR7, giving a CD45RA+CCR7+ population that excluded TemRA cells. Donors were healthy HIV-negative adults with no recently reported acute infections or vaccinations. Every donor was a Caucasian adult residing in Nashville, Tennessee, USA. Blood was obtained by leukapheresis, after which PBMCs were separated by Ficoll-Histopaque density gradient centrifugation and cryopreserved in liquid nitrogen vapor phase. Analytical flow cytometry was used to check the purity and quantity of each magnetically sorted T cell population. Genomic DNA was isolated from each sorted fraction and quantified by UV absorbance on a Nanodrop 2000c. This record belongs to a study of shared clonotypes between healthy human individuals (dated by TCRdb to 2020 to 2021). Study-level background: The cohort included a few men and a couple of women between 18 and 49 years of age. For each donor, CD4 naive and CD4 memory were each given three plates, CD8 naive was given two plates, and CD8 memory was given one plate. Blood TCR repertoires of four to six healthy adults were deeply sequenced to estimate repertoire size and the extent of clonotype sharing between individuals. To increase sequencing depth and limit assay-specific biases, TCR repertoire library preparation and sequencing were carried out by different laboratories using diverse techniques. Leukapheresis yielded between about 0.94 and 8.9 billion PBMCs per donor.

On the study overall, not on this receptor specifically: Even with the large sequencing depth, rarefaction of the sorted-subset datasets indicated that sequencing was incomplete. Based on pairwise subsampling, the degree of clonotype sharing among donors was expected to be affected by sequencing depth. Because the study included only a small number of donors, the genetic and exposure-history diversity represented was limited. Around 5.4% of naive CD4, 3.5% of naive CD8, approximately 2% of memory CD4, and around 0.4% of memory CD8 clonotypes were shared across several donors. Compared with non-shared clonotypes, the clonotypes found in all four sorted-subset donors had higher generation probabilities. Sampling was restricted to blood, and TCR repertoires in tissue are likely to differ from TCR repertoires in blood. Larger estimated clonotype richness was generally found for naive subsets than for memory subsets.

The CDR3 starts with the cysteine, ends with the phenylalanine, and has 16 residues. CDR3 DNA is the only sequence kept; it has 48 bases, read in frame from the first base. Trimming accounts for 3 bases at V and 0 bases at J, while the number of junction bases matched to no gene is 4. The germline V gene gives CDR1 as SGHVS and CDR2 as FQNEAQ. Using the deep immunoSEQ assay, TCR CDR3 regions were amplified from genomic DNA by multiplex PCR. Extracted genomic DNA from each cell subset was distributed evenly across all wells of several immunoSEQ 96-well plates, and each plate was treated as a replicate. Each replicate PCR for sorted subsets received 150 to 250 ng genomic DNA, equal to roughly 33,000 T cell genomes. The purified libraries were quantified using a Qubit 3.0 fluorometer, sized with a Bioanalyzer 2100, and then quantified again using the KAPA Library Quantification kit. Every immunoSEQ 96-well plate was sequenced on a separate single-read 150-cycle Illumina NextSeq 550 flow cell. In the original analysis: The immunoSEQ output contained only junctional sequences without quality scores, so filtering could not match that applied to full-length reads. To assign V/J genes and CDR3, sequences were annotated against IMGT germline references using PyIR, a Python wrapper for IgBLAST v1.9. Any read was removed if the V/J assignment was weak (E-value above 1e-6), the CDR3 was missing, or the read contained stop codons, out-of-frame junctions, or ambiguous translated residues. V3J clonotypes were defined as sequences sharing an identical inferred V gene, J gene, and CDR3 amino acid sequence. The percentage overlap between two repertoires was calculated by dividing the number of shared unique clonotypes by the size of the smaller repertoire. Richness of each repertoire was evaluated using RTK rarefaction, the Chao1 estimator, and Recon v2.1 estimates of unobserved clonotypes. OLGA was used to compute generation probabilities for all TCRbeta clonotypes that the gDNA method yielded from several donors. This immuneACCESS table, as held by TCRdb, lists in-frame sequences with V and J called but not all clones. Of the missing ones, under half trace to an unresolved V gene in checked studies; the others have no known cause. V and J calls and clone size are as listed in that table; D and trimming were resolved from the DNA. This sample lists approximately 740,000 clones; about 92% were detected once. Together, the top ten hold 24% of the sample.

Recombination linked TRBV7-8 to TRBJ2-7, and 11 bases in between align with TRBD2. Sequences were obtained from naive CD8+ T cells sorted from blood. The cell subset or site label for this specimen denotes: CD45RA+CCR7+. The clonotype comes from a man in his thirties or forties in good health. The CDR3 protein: CASSFRLAGSSYEQYF. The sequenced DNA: TGTGCCAGCAGCTTCCGACTAGCGGGGAGCTCCTACGAGCAGTACTTC. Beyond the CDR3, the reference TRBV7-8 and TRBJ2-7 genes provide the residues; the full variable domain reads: GAGVSQSPRYKVAKRGQDVALRCDPISGHVSLFWYQQALGQGPEFLTYFQNEAQLDKSGLPSDRFFAERPEGSVSTLKIQRTQQEDSAVYLCASSFRLAGSSYEQYFGPGTRLTVT.